Sequencing of this T cell receptor (beta chain) was carried out in a study of Graves' ophthalmopathy and Graves' hyperthyroidism. In this sample, this clonotype turned up many times. Other autoimmune diseases, uncontrolled infections, pregnancy and lactation each led to patient exclusion. Germline V gene lookup returns CDR1 MNHNS and CDR2 SASEGT. The V gene lost 6 bases and the J gene lost 5 bases, with 19 bases spanning the gap. The CDR3 length is 16 residues. From RNA, the CDR3 regions of TCR beta chains were amplified and sequenced. HTBI-primed first-round RT-PCR preceded second-round multiplex PCR. From the multiplex PCR reads, TCRdb called clonotypes with MiXCR, one entry per CDR3 protein. The repertoire holds about 620,000 distinct CDR3 sequences, with approximately 22% as singletons.

The chain employs TRBV6-1 and TRBJ2-2, with no clear D. The sequenced sample consisted of peripheral blood. This receptor was identified in a woman younger than 30 with stable Graves' hyperthyroidism. Some clones in this sample may be carry-over from other donors' samples. Here the CDR3 DNA reads TGTGCCAGCAGGTCCCCCGGGCCCGGCGGAACCGGGGAGCTGTTTTTT. Its translation: CASRSPGPGGTGELFF.